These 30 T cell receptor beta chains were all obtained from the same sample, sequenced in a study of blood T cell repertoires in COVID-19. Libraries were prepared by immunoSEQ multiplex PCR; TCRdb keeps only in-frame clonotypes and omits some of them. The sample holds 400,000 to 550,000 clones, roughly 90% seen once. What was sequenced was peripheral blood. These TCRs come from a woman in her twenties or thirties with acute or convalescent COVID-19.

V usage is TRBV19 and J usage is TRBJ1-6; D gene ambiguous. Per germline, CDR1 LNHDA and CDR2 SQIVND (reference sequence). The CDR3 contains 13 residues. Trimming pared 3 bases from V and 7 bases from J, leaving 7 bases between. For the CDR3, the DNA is TGTGCCAGTAGTATGCTCCGGAATTCACCCCTCCACTTT. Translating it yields CASSMLRNSPLHF.

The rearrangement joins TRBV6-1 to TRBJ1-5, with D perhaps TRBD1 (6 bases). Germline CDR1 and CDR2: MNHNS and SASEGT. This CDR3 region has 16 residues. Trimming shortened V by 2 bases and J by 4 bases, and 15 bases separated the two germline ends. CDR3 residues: CASSELRTDGNQPQHF. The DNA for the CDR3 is TGTGCCAGCAGTGAATTGAGGACAGACGGAAATCAGCCCCAGCATTTT.

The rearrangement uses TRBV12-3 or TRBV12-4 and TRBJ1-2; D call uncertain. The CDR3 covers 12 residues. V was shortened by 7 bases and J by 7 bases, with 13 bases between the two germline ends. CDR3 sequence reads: CASTIGEAGYTF. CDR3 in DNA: TGTGCCAGCACCATCGGGGAGGCTGGCTACACCTTC.

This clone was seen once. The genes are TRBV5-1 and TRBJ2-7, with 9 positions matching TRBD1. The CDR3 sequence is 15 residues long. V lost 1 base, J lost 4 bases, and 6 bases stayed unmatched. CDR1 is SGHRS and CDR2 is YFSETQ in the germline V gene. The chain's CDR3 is CASSLMTGGRYEQYF. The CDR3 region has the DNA TGCGCCAGCAGCTTGATGACAGGGGGTAGGTACGAGCAGTACTTC.

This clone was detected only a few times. CDR3 DNA: TGTGCCTGGACGACAGGGCTTAGCTATGGCTACACCTTC. Translation: CAWTTGLSYGYTF. The rearrangement uses TRBV30 and TRBJ1-2, with TRBD1 matching 7 bases. The CDR3 is 13 amino acids. Germline loops: CDR1 GTSNPN, CDR2 SVGIG (reference sequence). J gave up 4 bases and V 4 bases, and 6 bases lay outside the gene matches.

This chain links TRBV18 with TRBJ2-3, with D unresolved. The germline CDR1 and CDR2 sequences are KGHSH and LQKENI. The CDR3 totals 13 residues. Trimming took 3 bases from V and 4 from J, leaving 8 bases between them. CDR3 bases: TGTGCCAGCTCACCTCCTCCTTCAGATACGCAGTATTTT. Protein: CASSPPPSDTQYF.

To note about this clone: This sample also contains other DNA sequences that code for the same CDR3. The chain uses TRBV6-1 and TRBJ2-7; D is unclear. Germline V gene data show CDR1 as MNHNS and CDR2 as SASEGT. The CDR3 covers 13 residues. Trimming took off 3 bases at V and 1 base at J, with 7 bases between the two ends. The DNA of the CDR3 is TGTGCCAGCAGTGATGGTAGTTCCTACGAGCAGTACTTC. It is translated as CASSDGSSYEQYF.

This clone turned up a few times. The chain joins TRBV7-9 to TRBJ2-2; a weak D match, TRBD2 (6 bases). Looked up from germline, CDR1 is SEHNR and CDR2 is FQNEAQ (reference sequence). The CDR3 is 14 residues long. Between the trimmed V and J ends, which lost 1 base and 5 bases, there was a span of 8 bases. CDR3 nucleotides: TGTGCCAGCAGCTTAGTCGGGGGTACCGGGGAGCTGTTTTTT. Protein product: CASSLVGGTGELFF.

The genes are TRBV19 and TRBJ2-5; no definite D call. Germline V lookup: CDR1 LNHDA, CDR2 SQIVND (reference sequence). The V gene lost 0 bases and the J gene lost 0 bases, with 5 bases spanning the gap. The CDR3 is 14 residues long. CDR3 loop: CASSIDLYQETQYF. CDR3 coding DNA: TGTGCCAGTAGTATAGATCTGTACCAAGAGACCCAGTACTTC.

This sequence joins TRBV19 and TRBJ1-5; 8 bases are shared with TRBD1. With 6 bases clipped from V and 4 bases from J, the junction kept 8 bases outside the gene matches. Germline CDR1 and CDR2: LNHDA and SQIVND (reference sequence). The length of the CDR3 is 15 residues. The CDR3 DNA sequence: TGTGCCAGTAGCTACTTCCGGGACAGGAATCAGCCCCAGCATTTT. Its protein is CASSYFRDRNQPQHF.

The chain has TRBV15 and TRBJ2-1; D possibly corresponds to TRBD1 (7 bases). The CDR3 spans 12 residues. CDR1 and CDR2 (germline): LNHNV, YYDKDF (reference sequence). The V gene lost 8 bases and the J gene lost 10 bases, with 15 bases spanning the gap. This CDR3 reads CATARGAKEQFF. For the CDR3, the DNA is TGTGCCACCGCCAGGGGGGCGAAGGAGCAGTTCTTC.

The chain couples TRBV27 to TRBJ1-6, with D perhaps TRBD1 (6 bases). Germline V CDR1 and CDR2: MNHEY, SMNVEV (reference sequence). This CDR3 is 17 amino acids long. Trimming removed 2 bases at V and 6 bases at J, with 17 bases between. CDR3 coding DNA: TGTGCCAGCAGTTTAGAGGCAGGGGACGCGGGTAATTCACCCCTCCACTTT. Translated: CASSLEAGDAGNSPLHF.

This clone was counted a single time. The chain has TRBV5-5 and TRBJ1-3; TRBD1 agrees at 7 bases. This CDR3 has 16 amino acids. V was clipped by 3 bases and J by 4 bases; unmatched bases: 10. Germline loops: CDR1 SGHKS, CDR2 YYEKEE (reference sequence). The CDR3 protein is CASSSKDPGQGNTIYF. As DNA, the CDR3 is TGTGCCAGCAGCTCAAAAGACCCGGGACAGGGAAACACCATATATTTT.

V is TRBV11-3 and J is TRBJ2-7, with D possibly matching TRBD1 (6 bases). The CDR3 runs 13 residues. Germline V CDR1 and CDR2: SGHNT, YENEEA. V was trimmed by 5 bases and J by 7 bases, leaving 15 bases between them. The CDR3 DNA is TGTGCCAGCAGCCAGGCAGGGGAAGGTGAGCAGTACTTC. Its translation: CASSQAGEGEQYF.

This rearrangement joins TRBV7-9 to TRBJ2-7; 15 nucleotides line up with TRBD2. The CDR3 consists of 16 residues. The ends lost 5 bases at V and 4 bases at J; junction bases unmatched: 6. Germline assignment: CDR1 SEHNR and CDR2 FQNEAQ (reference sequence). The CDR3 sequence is CASSRTSGGALYEQYF. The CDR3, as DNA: TGTGCCAGCAGCCGGACTAGCGGGGGGGCCTTGTACGAGCAGTACTTC. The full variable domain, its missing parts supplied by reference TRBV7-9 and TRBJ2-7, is DTGVSQNPRHKITKRGQNVTFRCDPISEHNRLYWYRQTLGQGPEFLTYFQNEAQLEKSRLLSDRFSAERPKGSFSTLEIQRTEQGDSAMYLCASSRTSGGALYEQYFGPGTRLTVT.

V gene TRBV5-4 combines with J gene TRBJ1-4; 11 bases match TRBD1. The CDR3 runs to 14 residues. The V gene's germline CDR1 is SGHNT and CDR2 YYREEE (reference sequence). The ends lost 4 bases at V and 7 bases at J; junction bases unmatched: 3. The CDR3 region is CASSPGQGGEKLFF. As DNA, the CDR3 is TGTGCCAGCAGCCCGGGACAGGGGGGTGAAAAACTGTTTTTT. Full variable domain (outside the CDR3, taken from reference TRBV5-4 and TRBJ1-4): ETGVTQSPTHLIKTRGQQVTLRCSSQSGHNTVSWYQQALGQGPQFIFQYYREEENGRGNFPPRFSGLQFPNYSSELNVNALELDDSALYLCASSPGQGGEKLFFGSGTQLSVL.

DNA for the CDR3: TGTGCCAGCAGAGGGGGAACAGAGCAGTTCTTC. Amino acids: CASRGGTEQFF. The V gene is TRBV28, the J gene TRBJ2-1, with D possibly being TRBD1 (6 bases). V was shortened by 6 bases and J by 10 bases, with 10 bases between the two germline ends. From germline, CDR1 is MDHEN and CDR2 SYDVKM. The CDR3 is 11 residues long.

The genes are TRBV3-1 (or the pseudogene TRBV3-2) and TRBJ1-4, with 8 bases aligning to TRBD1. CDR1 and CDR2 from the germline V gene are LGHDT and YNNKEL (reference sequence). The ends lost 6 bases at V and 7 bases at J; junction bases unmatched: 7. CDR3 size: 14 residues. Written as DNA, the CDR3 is TGTGCCAGCAGACGGGACAGGACGGGTGAAAAACTGTTTTTT. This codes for CASRRDRTGEKLFF.

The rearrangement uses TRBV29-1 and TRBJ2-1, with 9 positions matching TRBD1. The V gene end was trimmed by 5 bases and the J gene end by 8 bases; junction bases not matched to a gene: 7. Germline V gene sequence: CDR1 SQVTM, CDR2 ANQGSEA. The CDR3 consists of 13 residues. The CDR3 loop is CSVPRTGVDEQFF. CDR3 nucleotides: TGCAGCGTTCCCCGGACAGGGGTCGATGAGCAGTTCTTC.

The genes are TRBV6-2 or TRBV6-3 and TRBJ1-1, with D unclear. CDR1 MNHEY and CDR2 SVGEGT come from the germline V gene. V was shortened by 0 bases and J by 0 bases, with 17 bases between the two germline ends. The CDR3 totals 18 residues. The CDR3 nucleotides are TGTGCCAGCAGTTACTCGAGTAGCGGCTCTGACATGAACACTGAAGCTTTCTTT. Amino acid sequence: CASSYSSSGSDMNTEAFF.

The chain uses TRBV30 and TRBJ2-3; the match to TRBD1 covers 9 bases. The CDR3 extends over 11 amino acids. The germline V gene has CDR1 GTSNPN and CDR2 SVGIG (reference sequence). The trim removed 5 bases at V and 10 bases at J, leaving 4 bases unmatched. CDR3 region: CAWGGQGPQYF. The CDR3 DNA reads TGTGCCTGGGGCGGACAGGGGCCGCAGTATTTT. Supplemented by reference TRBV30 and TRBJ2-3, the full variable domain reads SQTIHQWPATLVQPVGSPLSLECTVEGTSNPNLYWYRQAAGRGLQLLFYSVGIGQISSEVPQNLSASRPQDRQFILSSKKLLLSDSGFYLCAWGGQGPQYFGPGTRLTVL.

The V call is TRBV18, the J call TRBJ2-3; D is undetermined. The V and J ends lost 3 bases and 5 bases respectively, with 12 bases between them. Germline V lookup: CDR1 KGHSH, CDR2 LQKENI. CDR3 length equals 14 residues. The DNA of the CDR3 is TGTGCCAGCTCACCTCCCGCGGAAAGAGATACGCAGTATTTT. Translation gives CASSPPAERDTQYF.

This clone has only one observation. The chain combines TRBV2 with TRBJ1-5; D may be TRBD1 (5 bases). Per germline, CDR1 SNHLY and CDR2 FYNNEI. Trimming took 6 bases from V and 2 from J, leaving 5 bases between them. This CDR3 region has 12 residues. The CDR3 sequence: CASRQGNQPQHF. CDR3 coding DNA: TGTGCCAGCAGACAGGGCAATCAGCCCCAGCATTTT.

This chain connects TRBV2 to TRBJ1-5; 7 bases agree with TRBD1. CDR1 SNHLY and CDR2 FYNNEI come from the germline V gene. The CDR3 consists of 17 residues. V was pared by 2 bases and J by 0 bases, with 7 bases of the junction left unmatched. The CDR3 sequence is CASSEQTGAISNQPQHF. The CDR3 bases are TGTGCCAGCAGTGAACAAACAGGGGCCATTAGCAATCAGCCCCAGCATTTT.

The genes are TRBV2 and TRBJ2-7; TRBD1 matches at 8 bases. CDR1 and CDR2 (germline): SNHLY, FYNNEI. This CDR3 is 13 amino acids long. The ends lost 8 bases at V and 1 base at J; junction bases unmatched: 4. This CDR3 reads CASSRTGSYEQYF. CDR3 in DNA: TGTGCCAGCTCCCGGACAGGGTCCTACGAGCAGTACTTC.

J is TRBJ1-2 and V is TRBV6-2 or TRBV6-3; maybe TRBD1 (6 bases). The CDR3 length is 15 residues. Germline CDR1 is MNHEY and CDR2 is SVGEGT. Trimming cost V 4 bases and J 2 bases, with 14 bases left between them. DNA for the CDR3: TGTGCCAGCAGTTTATCCGCGGGGGCAAACTATGGCTACACCTTC. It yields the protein CASSLSAGANYGYTF.

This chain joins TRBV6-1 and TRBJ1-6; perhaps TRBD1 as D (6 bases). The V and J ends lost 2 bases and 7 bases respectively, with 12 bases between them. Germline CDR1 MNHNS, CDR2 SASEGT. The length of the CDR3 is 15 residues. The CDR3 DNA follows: TGTGCCAGCAGTGAAACAGGGTCCGTAAATTCACCCCTCCACTTT. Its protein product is CASSETGSVNSPLHF.

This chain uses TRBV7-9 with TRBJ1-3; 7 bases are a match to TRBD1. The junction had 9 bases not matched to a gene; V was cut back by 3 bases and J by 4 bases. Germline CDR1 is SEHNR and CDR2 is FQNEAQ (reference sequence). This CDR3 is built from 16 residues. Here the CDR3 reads CASSFGGGASGNTIYF. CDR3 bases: TGTGCCAGCAGCTTCGGAGGGGGCGCATCCGGAAACACCATATATTTT. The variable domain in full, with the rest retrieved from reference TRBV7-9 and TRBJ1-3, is DTGVSQNPRHKITKRGQNVTFRCDPISEHNRLYWYRQTLGQGPEFLTYFQNEAQLEKSRLLSDRFSAERPKGSFSTLEIQRTEQGDSAMYLCASSFGGGASGNTIYFGEGSWLTVV.

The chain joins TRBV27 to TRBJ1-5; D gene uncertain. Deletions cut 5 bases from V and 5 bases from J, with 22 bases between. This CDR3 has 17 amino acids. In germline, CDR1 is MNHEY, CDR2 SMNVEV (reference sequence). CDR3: CASSPVDPARGHQPQHF. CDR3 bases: TGTGCCAGCAGTCCCGTAGACCCAGCCCGAGGGCATCAGCCCCAGCATTTT.

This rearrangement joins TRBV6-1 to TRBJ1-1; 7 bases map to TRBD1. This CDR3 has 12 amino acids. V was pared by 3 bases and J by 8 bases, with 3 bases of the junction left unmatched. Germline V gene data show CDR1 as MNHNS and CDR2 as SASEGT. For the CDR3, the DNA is TGTGCCAGCAGTGACCGGGACAGAGAAGCTTTCTTT. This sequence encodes CASSDRDREAFF.